This T cell receptor beta chain came from a study of shared clonotypes between healthy human individuals. From CD4+ cells came CD45RA+ naive and CD45RA-negative memory subsets. In the case of this clone: The antigen remains unidentified.

Findings and limits, study-wide: The study found lower generation probabilities in non-shared clonotypes than in those shared by all four donors. Represented genetic and exposure-history diversity was restricted by having few donors. The sharing of 4.5% to 6.5% of naive CD4 clonotypes was seen across a handful of donors.

Trimming cost V 4 bases and J 1 base, with 10 bases left between them. CDR1 GTSNPN and CDR2 SVGIG come from the germline V gene (reference sequence). The CDR3 is 14 amino acids. This table comes from immunoSEQ multiplex PCR, and its TCRdb copy is limited to in-frame clones, with some not included. The sample carries approximately 1,500,000 clones, under 99% recorded once. The specimen was naive CD4+ T cells sorted from blood. Subset of the sample: CD45RA+ positively selected. The chain uses TRBV30 and TRBJ2-2, with D perhaps given as TRBD1 or TRBD2 (6 bases each). The TCR was taken from a young man in good health. This CDR3 reads CAWKRGENTGELFF. CDR3 coding DNA: TGTGCCTGGAAGAGGGGGGAGAACACCGGGGAGCTGTTTTTT.